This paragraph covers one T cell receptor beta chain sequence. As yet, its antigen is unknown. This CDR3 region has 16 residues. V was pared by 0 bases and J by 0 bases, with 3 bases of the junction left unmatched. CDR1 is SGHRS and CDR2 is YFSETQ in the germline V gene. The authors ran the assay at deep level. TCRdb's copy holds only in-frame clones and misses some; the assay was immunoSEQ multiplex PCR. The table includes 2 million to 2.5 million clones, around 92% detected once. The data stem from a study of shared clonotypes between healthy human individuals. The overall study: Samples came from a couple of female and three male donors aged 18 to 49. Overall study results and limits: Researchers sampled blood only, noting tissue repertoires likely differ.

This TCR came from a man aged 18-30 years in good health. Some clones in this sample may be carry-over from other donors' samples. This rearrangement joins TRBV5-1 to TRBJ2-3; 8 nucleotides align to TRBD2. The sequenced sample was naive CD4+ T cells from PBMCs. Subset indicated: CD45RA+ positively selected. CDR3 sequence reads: CASSLASGSSTDTQYF. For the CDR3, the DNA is TGCGCCAGCAGCTTGGCCAGCGGGAGTAGCACAGATACGCAGTATTTT. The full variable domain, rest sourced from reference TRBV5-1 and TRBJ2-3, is KAGVTQTPRYLIKTRGQQVTLSCSPISGHRSVSWYQQTPGQGLQFLFEYFSETQRNKGNFPGRFSGRQFSNSRSEMNVSTLELGDSALYLCASSLASGSSTDTQYFGPGTRLTVL.